These T cell receptor beta chains were read from a single sample in a study of OX40 agonist ivuxolimab in advanced cancers. Assay used: immunoSEQ multiplex PCR; TCRdb lists only in-frame clones, some missing. The table records tens of thousands of clones, 75% to 90% of them present only once. This material consisted of CD4+ or CD8+ T cells sorted from blood, taken in a trial of the OX40 agonist ivuxolimab. The source is an adult with an advanced solid tumor such as melanoma, head and neck, liver or kidney cancer. CDR3s include the opening cysteine and the closing phenylalanine or tryptophan. The D gene is left open where the match is weak. Some rows mark clone size as missing; the rest say once, few, many or name a class of expanded clone.

j_gene	d_gene	v_gene	abundance	CDR3aa	CDR3nt
TRBJ2-7	TRBD2	TRBV5-4	once	CASSFGGSSYEQYF	TGTGCCAGCAGCTTCGGGGGGAGCTCCTACGAGCAGTACTTC
TRBJ2-7	-	TRBV5-1	-	CASSQSSYEQYF	TGCGCCAGCAGCCAGAGCTCCTACGAGCAGTACTTC
TRBJ1-1	-	TRBV10-3	-	CAIRSPRDTEAFF	TGTGCCATCAGATCACCTAGGGACACTGAAGCTTTCTTT
TRBJ2-4	-	TRBV27	-	CASSFLRESGKNIQYF	TGTGCCAGCAGTTTCCTCCGGGAGTCAGGCAAAAACATTCAGTACTTC
TRBJ2-7	-	TRBV1	-	CTSSPLTSGRASYEQYF	TGCACCAGCAGCCCGCTTACTAGCGGGAGGGCCAGCTACGAGCAGTACTTC
TRBJ2-5	-	TRBV25-1	-	CASSDSRGVLETQYF	TGTGCCAGCAGTGACTCCCGGGGAGTTTTGGAGACCCAGTACTTC
TRBJ2-3	-	TRBV9	-	CASSPTPRTHTKDTQYF	TGTGCCAGCAGCCCAACTCCACGGACGCATACTAAAGATACGCAGTATTTT
TRBJ1-2	-	TRBV4-3	-	CASSQETDRYTNYGYTF	TGCGCCAGCAGCCAAGAAACCGACAGATACACTAACTATGGCTACACCTTC
TRBJ2-7	-	TRBV5-4	-	CASSLWAGSYEQYF	TGTGCCAGCAGCTTGTGGGCGGGCTCCTACGAGCAGTACTTC
TRBJ2-1	-	TRBV19	-	CASNSFFGSYNEQFF	TGTGCCAGTAATAGTTTTTTTGGCTCGTACAATGAGCAGTTCTTC
TRBJ2-2	-	TRBV19	few	CASSKVSQGVGELFF	TGTGCCAGTAGTAAAGTGTCGCAGGGCGTCGGGGAGCTGTTTTTT
TRBJ2-3	TRBD2	TRBV19	-	CASSLSGIGTDTQYF	TGTGCCAGTAGTCTTAGCGGGATTGGTACAGATACGCAGTATTTT
TRBJ2-2	TRBD1	TRBV5-4	-	CASSPRTGGAHGGELFF	TGTGCCAGCAGCCCGCGGACAGGGGGGGCACATGGCGGGGAGCTGTTTTTT
TRBJ1-2	-	TRBV15	-	CATSRYTPRDGAQGNYGYTF	TGTGCCACCAGCAGATACACCCCTCGGGACGGGGCGCAGGGAAACTATGGCTACACCTTC
TRBJ1-2	TRBD1	TRBV6-6	-	CASSPGGEGYTF	TGTGCCAGCAGCCCAGGGGGCGAAGGCTACACCTTC
TRBJ2-2	-	TRBV5-1	-	CASRESNTGELFF	TGCGCCAGCAGAGAATCGAACACCGGGGAGCTGTTTTTT
TRBJ1-3	TRBD1	TRBV14	-	CASSPRQGKGNTIYF	TGTGCCAGCAGCCCAAGACAGGGTAAAGGAAACACCATATATTTT
TRBJ2-1	TRBD1	TRBV7-2	-	CASSLQGQSINEQFF	TGTGCCAGCAGCTTACAGGGACAGTCGATCAATGAGCAGTTCTTC
TRBJ2-3	-	TRBV7-9	-	CASSLALRSTDTQYF	TGTGCCAGCAGCTTGGCTTTAAGATCCACAGATACGCAGTATTTT
TRBJ1-4	-	TRBV25-1	-	CASSLVGSNEKLFF	TGTGCCAGCAGCCTAGTCGGATCTAATGAAAAACTGTTTTTT
TRBJ1-5	-	TRBV19	-	CASTTKRGGNQPQHF	TGTGCCAGTACTACAAAAAGGGGGGGCAATCAGCCCCAGCATTTT